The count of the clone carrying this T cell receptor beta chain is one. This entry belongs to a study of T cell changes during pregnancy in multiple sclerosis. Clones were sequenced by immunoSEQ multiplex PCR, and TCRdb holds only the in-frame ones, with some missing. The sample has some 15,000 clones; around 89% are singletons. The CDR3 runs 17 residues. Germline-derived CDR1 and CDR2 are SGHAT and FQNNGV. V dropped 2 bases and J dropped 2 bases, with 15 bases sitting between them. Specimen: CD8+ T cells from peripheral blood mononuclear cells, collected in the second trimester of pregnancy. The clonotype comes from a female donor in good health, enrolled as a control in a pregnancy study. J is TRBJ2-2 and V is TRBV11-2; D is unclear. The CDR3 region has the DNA TGTGCCAGCAGCTTATCTCGTGAGTTCGGTAACACCGGGGAGCTGTTTTTT. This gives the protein CASSLSREFGNTGELFF.